The sequence of this T cell receptor (beta chain) was determined in a study of cytomegalovirus exposure and HLA in healthy donors. Overall study context: A prior study identified some 100 million unique TCR beta sequences from 180 million or so T cells.

Study-wide findings and caveats: Diagnosis of cytomegalovirus status made by the classifier reportedly showed high specificity and sensitivity.

PCR used 60 Vbeta primers and 13 Jbeta primers. Clones were sequenced by immunoSEQ multiplex PCR, and TCRdb holds only the in-frame ones, with some missing. This sample has 150,000 to 200,000 clones, with around 70% found just once. The donors comprised healthy bone marrow donors. As concerns this clone: Its antigen is currently unknown. Compared with germline, one end of the junction differs, possibly owing to a read error.

The CDR3 has 10 residues. Germline-derived CDR1 and CDR2 are DFQATT and SNEGSKA (reference sequence). The TCR was taken from a man between 18 and 29 years old in good health and CMV-seropositive. Sequenced: PBMCs. This sequence joins TRBV20-1 and TRBJ1-2, with a possible D match to TRBD1 (6 bases). CDR3: CSAPQGFHFF. In nucleotides, the CDR3 is TGCAGTGCTCCCCAGGGGTTCCACTTCTTC.